This T cell receptor beta chain is drawn from a study of blood T cell dynamics during melanoma immunotherapy. Data came from immunoSEQ multiplex PCR; TCRdb stores just in-frame clones and leaves some out. The repertoire consists of approximately 25,000 clones, with around nine tenths occurring once and the leading ten covering about 4.6%. There are 15 residues in the CDR3. V trimming: 3 bases; J trimming: 2 bases; junction bases outside the gene matches: 1. Germline lookup yields CDR1 SGHNT and CDR2 YYREEE (reference sequence). Time point reported: pre-treatment baseline. The rearrangement uses TRBV5-4 and TRBJ2-6, with TRBD1 identical over 8 bases. Here the sequenced sample was blood, taken from a patient treated with checkpoint blockade. The sequence was obtained from a human donor with melanoma. This CDR3 reads CASSSTGAGANVLTF. Here the CDR3 DNA reads TGTGCCAGCAGCTCGACAGGGGCTGGGGCCAACGTCCTGACTTTC.